This TCR beta chain appears in the sequencing data of a study of blood T cell repertoires in COVID-19. For the study at large: Spain, Italy and the United States supplied samples that represented acute and convalescent COVID-19. Sources were T cells, B-cell-depleted T cells, or PBMCs; the material itself was cDNA or gDNA.

Germline V gene data show CDR1 as SGHTA and CDR2 as FQGNSA. V lost 1 base, J lost 3 bases, and 13 bases lay in between. CDR3 length equals 15 residues. Per the original data handling: Reference gene primer amplification gave estimated nucleated cell counts. This table comes from immunoSEQ multiplex PCR, and its TCRdb copy is limited to in-frame clones, with some not included. The DNA gave D and trimming, while V, J and clone size come from that table. The profile covers around 60,000 clones, with about 76% appearing a single time and 25% to 40% taken by the ten largest. This sequence joins TRBV7-2 and TRBJ2-7, with D tentatively TRBD2 (6 bases). The TCR originated in a human donor in a cohort sampled during active COVID-19. Sequencing input: peripheral blood. The CDR3 protein is CASSLGPGGVYEQYF. DNA for the CDR3: TGTGCCAGCAGCTTAGGACCCGGCGGGGTCTACGAGCAGTACTTC. The variable domain in full, completed from reference TRBV7-2 and TRBJ2-7, reads GAGVSQSPSNKVTEKGKDVELRCDPISGHTALYWYRQSLGQGLEFLIYFQGNSAPDKSGLPSDRFSAERTGGSVSTLTIQRTQQEDSAVYLCASSLGPGGVYEQYFGPGTRLTVT.